A single sample gave rise to the 22 T cell receptor beta chains below, sequenced in a study of shared clonotypes between healthy human individuals (TCRdb year 2020). The library was generated by the immunoSEQ multiplex PCR assay. This is the immuneACCESS table as TCRdb keeps it, with only in-frame sequences that have V and J called. A part of the clones is gone; compared with another copy, unresolved V genes explain less than half, and the rest is unexplained. In this sample the table shows 98,000 or so clones, more than 65% of which occur a single time. The ten largest account for about 24% of the sample. Sequencing input: memory CD8+ T cells sorted from blood. The meaning of the sample's cell subset or site label: CD45RO+ cells pooled with CCR7-negative TemRA cells. The receptor set was obtained from a woman aged 30 to 39 in good health.

On this clone itself: The identical CDR3 is also encoded by other nucleotide sequences in the sample. J is TRBJ1-2 and V is TRBV14, with TRBD1 matching over 10 bases. The CDR3 is 15 amino acids. V shed 1 base and J 2 bases; nucleotides not matched to a gene: 1. Germline lookup yields CDR1 SGHDN and CDR2 FVKESK. DNA for the CDR3: TGTGCCAGCAGCCAAGGACAGGGGGCGAACTATGGCTACACCTTC. It specifies CASSQGQGANYGYTF.

The DNA of the CDR3 is TGTGCCAGCAGCTTAGAAGGGGAGAGCTACGAGCAGTACTTC. Residues: CASSLEGESYEQYF. This chain connects TRBV9 to TRBJ2-7; D might be TRBD1 or TRBD2, each matching 5 bases. CDR1 and CDR2 from the germline V gene are SGDLS and YYNGEE. Trimming pared 4 bases from V and 3 bases from J, leaving 14 bases between. The CDR3 has 14 amino acids.

The rearrangement links TRBV29-1 to TRBJ2-7, with D perhaps TRBD1 (5 bases). V gave up 6 bases and J gave up 2 bases, with 14 bases separating them. The germline gives CDR1 SQVTM, CDR2 ANQGSEA. The CDR3 contains 13 residues. The DNA for the CDR3 is TGCAGCGTCGCGACAGTGTACACCTACGAGCAGTACTTC. Protein product: CSVATVYTYEQYF.

The gene calls are TRBV11-2 and TRBJ2-7, with D unclear. Germline-derived CDR1 and CDR2 are SGHAT and FQNNGV. The CDR3 totals 14 residues. V gave up 0 bases and J gave up 1 base, with 7 bases separating them. CDR3 nucleotides: TGTGCCAGCAGCTTAGAGCCGCTATCCTACGAGCAGTACTTC. Amino acid sequence: CASSLEPLSYEQYF.

This clone occurred many times. V usage is TRBV9 and J usage is TRBJ2-3, with 7 bases aligning to TRBD2. From germline, CDR1 is SGDLS and CDR2 YYNGEE. Trimming took 5 bases from V and 4 from J; bases not matched to a gene: 13. CDR3 length: 16 residues. The CDR3 DNA sequence: TGTGCCAGCAGTCCTATTCGGGCGGGAGAACCAGATACGCAGTATTTT. Residues: CASSPIRAGEPDTQYF.

This clone was seen repeatedly, ten times or more. The chain employs TRBV11-1 and TRBJ1-5, with 7 bases lining up with TRBD1. Germline CDR1 SGHAT, CDR2 FQDESV (reference sequence). This CDR3 is 15 amino acids long. J gave up 2 bases and V 4 bases, and 5 bases lay outside the gene matches. The CDR3 bases are TGTGCCAGCAGCTCGACAGGGTCAGGCAATCAGCCCCAGCATTTT. It is translated as CASSSTGSGNQPQHF.

The rearrangement links TRBV5-2 to TRBJ2-5; the table assigns TRBD1, which was not confirmed against the DNA. The DNA end lines up better with TRBJ2-7; the J call may be wrong. TRBV5-2 is labeled a pseudogene. The CDR3 is 17 residues long. The CDR3 spells CASSQEIHQGDTYEQYF. CDR3 nucleotides: TGCGCCAGCAGCCAAGAAATCCACCAGGGGGATACCTACGAGCAGTACTTC.

The chain is built from TRBV19 and TRBJ1-2; D possibly corresponds to TRBD1 (5 bases). CDR1 and CDR2 from the germline V gene are LNHDA and SQIVND (reference sequence). Deletions cut 8 bases from V and 8 bases from J, with 15 bases between. The CDR3 spans 12 residues. The CDR3 region is CASRGDAWGYTF. CDR3 sequence (DNA): TGTGCCAGTCGGGGGGACGCCTGGGGCTACACCTTC.

The chain couples TRBV6-1 to TRBJ1-4, with 12 bases fitting TRBD1. The CDR3 length is 15 residues. With V trimmed by 4 bases and J by 8 bases, 5 bases remained unmatched. CDR1 is MNHNS and CDR2 is SASEGT in the germline V gene. The CDR3 bases are TGTGCCAGCAGTGCGGGACAGGGGGCGGGGGAAAAACTGTTTTTT. It encodes CASSAGQGAGEKLFF.

The chain carries TRBV28 and TRBJ1-1, with D unresolved. Per germline, CDR1 MDHEN and CDR2 SYDVKM. With 2 bases removed from V and 8 bases from J, the gap between germline ends came to 12 bases. The CDR3 sequence is 13 residues long. The CDR3 DNA reads TGTGCCAGCAGTTTACACCCCGTACGAGAAGCTTTCTTT. Its translation is CASSLHPVREAFF.

The chain recombines TRBV6-1 with TRBJ2-7; a weak D match, TRBD2 (5 bases). Germline V gives CDR1 MNHNS, CDR2 SASEGT. V lost 7 bases and J lost 2, with 12 bases in between. The CDR3 totals 13 residues. The DNA of the CDR3 is TGTGCCAGCAATTTGGACGGGGCCTACGAGCAGTACTTC. Translation: CASNLDGAYEQYF.

The gene calls are TRBV5-4 and TRBJ2-1; 11 bases are shared with TRBD2. CDR3 length: 16 amino acids. The V and J ends lost 4 bases and 1 base, in that order; junction bases with no gene match: 4. Looked up from germline, CDR1 is SGHNT and CDR2 is YYREEE (reference sequence). The CDR3 region is CASSPPSGRSYNEQFF. In nucleotides, the CDR3 is TGTGCCAGCAGCCCCCCTAGCGGGAGGTCCTACAATGAGCAGTTCTTC.

J is TRBJ2-3 and V is TRBV5-1; either TRBD1 or TRBD2 may fit D (6 bases each). In germline, CDR1 is SGHRS, CDR2 YFSETQ. Trimming pared 3 bases from V and 2 bases from J, leaving 13 bases between. The CDR3 runs to 15 residues. The chain's CDR3 is CASSSNGGSTDTQYF. CDR3 DNA sequence: TGCGCCAGCAGCTCGAACGGGGGCTCCACAGATACGCAGTATTTT.

This clone showed up many times. This chain links TRBV5-1 with TRBJ1-4; the match to TRBD1 covers 8 bases. J gave up 6 bases and V 4 bases, and 14 bases lay outside the gene matches. This CDR3 spans 17 amino acids. Germline values: CDR1 SGHRS, CDR2 YFSETQ. The CDR3 coding sequence is TGCGCCAGCAGCCCCGGACAAAACAGGGGGGGTGATGAAAAACTGTTTTTT. Translation: CASSPGQNRGGDEKLFF.

This clone was seen more than once but under ten times. The chain carries TRBV7-9 and TRBJ1-2; 8 nucleotides match TRBD1. Germline CDR1 and CDR2: SEHNR and FQNEAQ (reference sequence). V shed 5 bases and J 4 bases; nucleotides not matched to a gene: 6. This CDR3 region has 14 residues. CDR3 protein: CASSQGAAIYGYTF. The CDR3 coding sequence is TGTGCCAGCAGCCAGGGGGCAGCGATCTATGGCTACACCTTC.

A few counts support this clone. J is TRBJ2-2 and V is TRBV29-1; tentative D call: TRBD2 (6 bases). Germline V CDR1 and CDR2: SQVTM, ANQGSEA. V was trimmed by 6 bases and J by 2 bases, leaving 10 bases between them. The CDR3 contains 13 residues. The CDR3 sequence is CSVTSSNTGELFF. The DNA of the CDR3 is TGCAGCGTCACTAGCTCTAACACCGGGGAGCTGTTTTTT.

V and J are TRBV18 and TRBJ2-2; a possible D gene is TRBD2 (6 bases). Germline CDR1 and CDR2: KGHSH and LQKENI. V dropped 3 bases and J dropped 4 bases, with 15 bases sitting between them. This CDR3 spans 16 amino acids. The CDR3 loop reads CASSPSGVGLTGELFF. CDR3 DNA: TGTGCCAGCTCACCTTCGGGAGTCGGGCTCACCGGGGAGCTGTTTTTT.

This clone was observed a few times. The chain has TRBV11-2 and TRBJ2-7; weak D call: TRBD2 (6 bases). In germline, CDR1 is SGHAT, CDR2 FQNNGV. The CDR3 sequence is 12 residues long. Trimming shortened V by 8 bases and J by 2 bases, and 10 bases separated the two germline ends. CDR3 nucleotide sequence: TGTGCCAGCGCGGGGTCAGCCTACGAGCAGTACTTC. Translation: CASAGSAYEQYF.

This sequence joins TRBV7-8 and TRBJ2-7; no firm D call. The V end lost 1 base, the J end lost 3 bases, and 7 bases lay between the germline ends. Germline-derived CDR1 and CDR2 are SGHVS and FQNEAQ. The CDR3 length is 13 residues. CDR3 nucleotide sequence: TGTGCCAGCAGCTTAGGTCCAAACTACGAGCAGTACTTC. Its translation: CASSLGPNYEQYF.

CDR3 residues: CAGQKWGGRTRTYEQYF. In nucleotides, the CDR3 is TGTGCCGGACAGAAGTGGGGGGGCCGGACCCGCACCTACGAGCAGTACTTC. This rearrangement joins TRBV2 to TRBJ2-7, with D maybe TRBD2 (7 bases). The germline V gene encodes CDR1 SNHLY and CDR2 FYNNEI. V gave up 11 bases and J gave up 2 bases, with 28 bases separating them. This CDR3 contains 17 residues.

CDR3 residues: CASSFYGGNEQFF. CDR3 DNA sequence: TGCGCCAGCAGCTTTTATGGAGGCAATGAGCAGTTCTTC. The chain couples TRBV4-1 to TRBJ2-1, with D possibly TRBD2 on 5 matching bases. Germline V CDR1 and CDR2: MGHRA, YSYEKL. This CDR3 contains 13 residues. Deletions cut 5 bases from V and 6 bases from J, with 11 bases between.

V gene TRBV7-8 combines with J gene TRBJ1-3; D is unresolved. Looked up from germline, CDR1 is SGHVS and CDR2 is FQNEAQ. This CDR3 is 14 amino acids long. V was pared by 1 base and J by 1 base, with 5 bases between. CDR3 sequence: CASSLVGSGNTIYF. CDR3 DNA: TGTGCCAGCAGCTTAGTAGGGTCTGGAAACACCATATATTTT. The whole variable domain, remainder taken from reference TRBV7-8 and TRBJ1-3, is GAGVSQSPRYKVAKRGQDVALRCDPISGHVSLFWYQQALGQGPEFLTYFQNEAQLDKSGLPSDRFFAERPEGSVSTLKIQRTQQEDSAVYLCASSLVGSGNTIYFGEGSWLTVV.